This entry lists 3 T cell receptor beta chains sequenced from one sample in a study of blood T cell repertoires in COVID-19. Profiled with immunoSEQ multiplex PCR; TCRdb holds only in-frame clones, not every one. The sample lists some 250,000 clones; approximately 86% were seen once. Sequencing was done on a sample of peripheral blood. These receptor sequences come from an older woman with COVID-19, enrolled during active disease.

This chain links TRBV21-1 with TRBJ1-6; the tabulated D call, TRBD1, remains unverified against the DNA. TRBV21-1 is labeled a pseudogene. The CDR3 is 21 amino acids. In DNA, the CDR3 is TGTGCCAGCAGCAAACAAAAGCCTCACGGGACACCTAGCTCCTATAATTCACCCCTCCACTTT. It yields the protein CASSKQKPHGTPSSYNSPLHF.

The rearrangement links TRBV7-3 to TRBJ2-3, with 12 bases that match TRBD1. This CDR3 spans 16 amino acids. V was pared by 4 bases and J by 2 bases, with 4 bases of the junction left unmatched. The germline V gene encodes CDR1 SGHTA and CDR2 FQGTGA. The CDR3 DNA reads TGTGCCAGCAGCTACGGGACAGGGGGCCACACAGATACGCAGTATTTT. Its translation: CASSYGTGGHTDTQYF.

The CDR3, as DNA: TGTGCCAGCAGTGACTCCTCTATGAGTACAGATACGCAGTATTTT. Amino acid sequence: CASSDSSMSTDTQYF. J is TRBJ2-3 and V is TRBV6-4, with D hard to call. The germline V and J ends were trimmed by 0 bases and 3 bases, with 10 bases remaining between them. The CDR3 has 15 residues. Germline V lookup: CDR1 MRHNA, CDR2 SNTAGT.